This passage covers 27 T cell receptor beta chains from one sample sequenced in a study of vaccination effects on CD4 cells after COVID-19. With 10 days of culture completed, CD4+ T cells were isolated. Libraries were prepared by immunoSEQ multiplex PCR; TCRdb keeps only in-frame clonotypes and omits some of them. The table shows roughly 50,000 clones, with approximately 70% occurring only once. No antigen is known for these receptors. The material sequenced was CD4+ T cells from PBMCs cultured without peptide, taken before COVID-19 vaccination. These receptor sequences come from a human donor who received a COVID-19 vaccine.

The rearrangement links TRBV12-3 or TRBV12-4 to TRBJ2-3; D remains ambiguous. The germline V and J ends were trimmed by 7 bases and 6 bases, with 14 bases remaining between them. The CDR3 length is 13 residues. The CDR3 region is CASTPWSSDTQYF. The CDR3 coding sequence is TGTGCCAGCACCCCTTGGTCCTCCGATACGCAGTATTTT.

The chain recombines TRBV30 with TRBJ1-4; TRBD1 aligns across 7 bases. V dropped 2 bases and J dropped 10; count of bases not matched to a gene: 13. The length of the CDR3 is 15 residues. CDR1 GTSNPN and CDR2 SVGIG come from the germline V gene (reference sequence). As DNA, the CDR3 is TGTGCCTGGAGTCCTCGGACAGGCACAGGAGGAAAACTGTTTTTT. Its protein is CAWSPRTGTGGKLFF.

This clone was picked up a small number of times. The chain has TRBV19 and TRBJ2-7; 8 bases map to TRBD1. The CDR3 has 14 amino acids. Trimming at V came to 6 bases and at J to 2 bases, leaving 6 bases not matched to a gene. The germline V gene encodes CDR1 LNHDA and CDR2 SQIVND (reference sequence). The CDR3 reads CASSLRDRPYEQYF. The CDR3 DNA reads as TGTGCCAGTAGCTTGCGGGACAGGCCCTACGAGCAGTACTTC.

This clone was seen only once. The CDR3 nucleotides read TGTGCCAGCAGCTTCATGGGGGGCTGGTATGGCTACACCTTC. Its translation: CASSFMGGWYGYTF. The V and J genes are TRBV7-9 and TRBJ1-2, with D perhaps TRBD1 (6 bases). Trimming shortened V by 3 bases and J by 5 bases, and 13 bases separated the two germline ends. Germline V gene sequence: CDR1 SEHNR, CDR2 FQNEAQ (reference sequence). This CDR3 has 14 residues.

The chain uses TRBV6-1 and TRBJ1-2; no clear D gene. In germline, CDR1 is MNHNS, CDR2 SASEGT. The CDR3 has 13 amino acids. Trimming pared 3 bases from V and 8 bases from J, leaving 13 bases between. The DNA for the CDR3 is TGTGCCAGCAGTGAGTCGGGCCCAGGCGGCTACACCTTC. This encodes CASSESGPGGYTF.

This chain connects TRBV3-1 (or the pseudogene TRBV3-2) to TRBJ1-2; TRBD1 is a possible D gene (6 bases). Germline CDR1 is LGHDT and CDR2 is YNNKEL (reference sequence). CDR3 length: 15 residues. The V end lost 0 bases, the J end lost 6 bases, and 14 bases lay between the germline ends. CDR3: CASSQDLVQGHGYTF. In DNA, the CDR3 is TGTGCCAGCAGCCAAGATCTGGTACAGGGTCATGGCTACACCTTC.

In this sample, this clone turned up a few times. The chain combines TRBV11-2 with TRBJ2-2, with a tentative D call TRBD1 (6 bases). Trimming took off 3 bases at V and 5 bases at J, with 10 bases between the two ends. This CDR3 comprises 14 residues. Germline V gene sequence: CDR1 SGHAT, CDR2 FQNNGV. The CDR3 region is CASSLGHTTGELFF. The CDR3 DNA reads as TGTGCCAGCAGCTTGGGACACACGACCGGGGAGCTGTTTTTT.

To note about this clone: The same CDR3 also results from other DNA sequences found in this sample. The V gene is TRBV18, the J gene TRBJ1-6; D perhaps matches TRBD1 (5 bases). This CDR3 region has 14 residues. The germline V and J ends were trimmed by 5 bases and 6 bases, with 11 bases remaining between them. Germline assignment: CDR1 KGHSH and CDR2 LQKENI. CDR3 in DNA: TGTGCCAGCTCAGCCACAGGAACTAATTCACCCCTCCACTTT. Encoded protein: CASSATGTNSPLHF.

Comment on this clone: Other DNA sequences in this sample translate to the same CDR3. V and J are TRBV2 and TRBJ2-7, with D perhaps TRBD1 (5 bases). This CDR3 has 15 residues. Germline assignment: CDR1 SNHLY and CDR2 FYNNEI. Trimming pared 0 bases from V and 3 bases from J, leaving 12 bases between. CDR3 bases: TGTGCCAGCAGTGAAGCGCTGGGCAGGGACTACGAGCAGTACTTC. Its translation: CASSEALGRDYEQYF.

This clone was picked up a small number of times. The J gene is TRBJ1-3, the V gene TRBV4-1; TRBD1 aligns across 9 bases. V dropped 4 bases and J dropped 0; count of bases not matched to a gene: 7. The germline CDR1 and CDR2 sequences are MGHRA and YSYEKL. This CDR3 region has 17 residues. The CDR3, as DNA: TGCGCCAGCAGCCCAAACCCGACAGGGGGCTCTGGAAACACCATATATTTT. It codes for CASSPNPTGGSGNTIYF.

The chain uses TRBV2 and TRBJ1-5; 7 bases are a match to TRBD1. The CDR3 is 16 residues long. The ends lost 5 bases at V and 6 bases at J; junction bases unmatched: 13. CDR1 and CDR2 (germline): SNHLY, FYNNEI. The CDR3 DNA reads TGTGCCAGCAGTCCGACAGGGACCGGGTCTCTTCAGCCCCAGCATTTT. Translation: CASSPTGTGSLQPQHF.

This clone was seen a few times. The chain combines TRBV5-1 with TRBJ1-2; 9 nucleotides align to TRBD1. The length of the CDR3 is 16 residues. The ends lost 0 bases at V and 6 bases at J; junction bases unmatched: 9. From germline, CDR1 is SGHRS and CDR2 YFSETQ. Here the CDR3 DNA reads TGCGCCAGCAGCTTGGAGCCTTGGGACAGGGAGAATGGCTACACCTTC. It encodes CASSLEPWDRENGYTF.

This clone has more than one count but fewer than ten. The gene calls are TRBV19 and TRBJ1-2; D gene ambiguous. Trimming took off 5 bases at V and 4 bases at J, with 5 bases between the two ends. The length of the CDR3 is 11 residues. Germline assignment: CDR1 LNHDA and CDR2 SQIVND (reference sequence). CDR3 sequence (DNA): TGTGCCAGTAGTGACCGCTATGGCTACACCTTC. Translation: CASSDRYGYTF.

The CDR3 DNA reads as TGTGCCACCAGCAGAGGAGGTGGTTCAGATACGCAGTATTTT. The encoded protein is CATSRGGGSDTQYF. V usage is TRBV15 and J usage is TRBJ2-3; D gene unclear. Germline assignment: CDR1 LNHNV and CDR2 YYDKDF (reference sequence). This CDR3 contains 14 residues. The V end was cut by 1 base, the J end by 4 bases, with 9 bases between.

The CDR3 sequence is CASRRYRGEDYGYTF. DNA for the CDR3: TGTGCCAGCAGGCGTTACAGGGGGGAGGACTATGGCTACACCTTC. This chain links TRBV7-2 with TRBJ1-2; 8 nucleotides align to TRBD1. The CDR3 loop spans 15 amino acids. V was clipped by 6 bases and J by 3 bases; unmatched bases: 9. CDR1 SGHTA and CDR2 FQGNSA come from the germline V gene.

This sequence joins TRBV5-6 and TRBJ1-5; the D gene is possibly TRBD1 (5 bases). V lost 4 bases and J lost 6, with 20 bases in between. CDR3 length: 16 residues. Germline CDR1 and CDR2: SGHDT and YYEEEE. The CDR3 DNA is TGTGCCAGCAGCCTAACTCTCGGGGCAGGAAGTCAGCCCCAGCATTTT. It codes for CASSLTLGAGSQPQHF.

This clone was recorded at least ten times. The CDR3 loop reads CASSESETLYGYTF. As DNA, the CDR3 is TGTGCCAGCAGTGAGTCCGAAACCTTATATGGCTACACCTTC. The rearrangement uses TRBV2 and TRBJ1-2; no clear D gene. The V end lost 3 bases, the J end lost 5 bases, and 13 bases lay between the germline ends. Germline values: CDR1 SNHLY, CDR2 FYNNEI. CDR3 length: 14 amino acids.

The chain combines TRBV5-1 with TRBJ1-1; TRBD1 aligns across 8 bases. The CDR3 extends over 15 amino acids. V trimming: 4 bases; J trimming: 1 base; junction bases outside the gene matches: 6. Per germline, CDR1 SGHRS and CDR2 YFSETQ. In DNA form, the CDR3 reads TGCGCCAGCAGCAAAGGGGACAGGAAGAACACTGAAGCTTTCTTT. It encodes CASSKGDRKNTEAFF.

The chain couples TRBV24-1 to TRBJ2-3, with 8 bases fitting TRBD2. The CDR3 spans 16 residues. Trimming took 3 bases from V and 3 from J; bases not matched to a gene: 7. Germline loops: CDR1 KGHDR, CDR2 SFDVKD. This CDR3 reads CATSDTGAGETDTQYF. The CDR3, as DNA: TGTGCCACCAGTGATACAGGAGCGGGAGAGACAGATACGCAGTATTTT.

This sequence joins TRBV20-1 and TRBJ1-1; no definite D call. V gave up 6 bases and J gave up 4 bases, with 9 bases separating them. CDR1 and CDR2 from the germline V gene are DFQATT and SNEGSKA (reference sequence). There are 11 residues in the CDR3. CDR3 protein: CSAGRVTEAFF. The CDR3 nucleotides are TGCAGTGCCGGGAGGGTCACTGAAGCTTTCTTT.

This clone was detected once. The chain couples TRBV19 to TRBJ2-1; 7 bases are shared with TRBD2. After removal of 1 base from V and 6 bases from J, the junction contained 6 bases not matched to a gene. CDR3 length equals 15 residues. Germline V lookup: CDR1 LNHDA, CDR2 SQIVND (reference sequence). This CDR3 is CASSIAGGASNEQFF. The CDR3 DNA reads TGTGCCAGTAGTATAGCGGGAGGCGCATCCAATGAGCAGTTCTTC.

This chain links TRBV27 with TRBJ1-1, with 10 bases that match TRBD1. The germline V gene encodes CDR1 MNHEY and CDR2 SMNVEV (reference sequence). V dropped 8 bases and J dropped 3; count of bases not matched to a gene: 9. The CDR3 is made up of 15 amino acids. The CDR3 DNA reads TGTGCCAGCTGGGACAGGGGTGGTAGAGACACTGAAGCTTTCTTT. It codes for CASWDRGGRDTEAFF.

J is TRBJ1-6 and V is TRBV7-2, with a possible D match to TRBD1 (6 bases). The CDR3 runs to 16 residues. V gave up 5 bases and J gave up 9 bases, with 20 bases separating them. Germline CDR1 is SGHTA and CDR2 is FQGNSA. CDR3 sequence (DNA): TGTGCCAGCAGCACCCGCGGGGGCCAAACGAGTTCACCCCTCCACTTT. Encoded protein: CASSTRGGQTSSPLHF.

The genes are TRBV19 and TRBJ1-2, with D possibly TRBD1 on 6 matching bases. V lost 6 bases and J 4 bases, leaving 15 bases between the germline ends. Germline CDR1 is LNHDA and CDR2 is SQIVND (reference sequence). The CDR3 is made up of 14 amino acids. The CDR3 sequence: CASRKETGLYGYTF. Here the CDR3 DNA reads TGTGCCAGTAGGAAGGAGACAGGCCTCTATGGCTACACCTTC. The complete variable domain, with remaining parts taken from reference TRBV19 and TRBJ1-2, reads DGGITQSPKYLFRKEGQNVTLSCEQNLNHDAMYWYRQDPGQGLRLIYYSQIVNDFQKGDIAEGYSVSREKKESFPLTVTSAQKNPTAFYLCASRKETGLYGYTFGSGTRLTVV.

V gene TRBV6-5 combines with J gene TRBJ2-7; D not resolved. Trimming shortened V by 2 bases and J by 3 bases, and 11 bases separated the two germline ends. Germline V gene data show CDR1 as MNHEY and CDR2 as SVGAGI. The CDR3 spans 14 residues. In DNA, the CDR3 is TGTGCCAGCAGTTACCGGCAGGTTGGCTACGAGCAGTACTTC. It is translated as CASSYRQVGYEQYF.

The chain has TRBV19 and TRBJ1-2, with D possibly TRBD1 on 5 matching bases. The germline gives CDR1 LNHDA, CDR2 SQIVND (reference sequence). The CDR3 spans 16 residues. V lost 5 bases and J 4 bases, leaving 20 bases between the germline ends. Here the CDR3 reads CASSGQWGGWGYGYTF. The CDR3 DNA sequence: TGTGCCAGTAGTGGCCAATGGGGCGGATGGGGCTATGGCTACACCTTC.

J is TRBJ1-2 and V is TRBV30; D is possibly TRBD1 (6 bases). The germline CDR1 and CDR2 sequences are GTSNPN and SVGIG (reference sequence). V was cut by 4 bases and J by 4 bases, with 10 bases left in between. CDR3 length equals 12 residues. DNA for the CDR3: TGTGCCTGGATTCCCAGGGGCTATGGCTACACCTTC. Amino acid sequence: CAWIPRGYGYTF.